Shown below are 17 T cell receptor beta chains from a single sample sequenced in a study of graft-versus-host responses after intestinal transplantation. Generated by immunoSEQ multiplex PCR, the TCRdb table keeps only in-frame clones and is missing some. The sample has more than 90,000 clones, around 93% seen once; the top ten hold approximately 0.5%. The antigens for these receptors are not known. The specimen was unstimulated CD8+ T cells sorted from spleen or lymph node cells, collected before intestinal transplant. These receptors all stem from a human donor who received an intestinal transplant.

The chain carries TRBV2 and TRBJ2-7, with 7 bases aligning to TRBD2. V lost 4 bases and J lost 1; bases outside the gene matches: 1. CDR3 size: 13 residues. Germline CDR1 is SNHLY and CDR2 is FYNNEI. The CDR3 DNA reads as TGTGCCAGCAGTGTCGGGAGGTCCTACGAGCAGTACTTC. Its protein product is CASSVGRSYEQYF.

The CDR3 here is CASIFRGTITDTQYF. CDR3 bases: TGTGCCAGCATCTTCAGGGGGACCATCACAGATACGCAGTATTTT. This chain connects TRBV5-6 to TRBJ2-3; TRBD1 matches 7 bases. V shed 6 bases, J shed 2 bases, and the junction held 9 bases outside the gene matches. Germline V lookup: CDR1 SGHDT, CDR2 YYEEEE. This CDR3 spans 15 amino acids.

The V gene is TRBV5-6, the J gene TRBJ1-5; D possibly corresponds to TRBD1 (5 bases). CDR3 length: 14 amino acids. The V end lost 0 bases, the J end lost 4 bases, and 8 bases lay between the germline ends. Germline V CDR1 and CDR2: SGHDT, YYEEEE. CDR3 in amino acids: CASSLVAGNQPQHF. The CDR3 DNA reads TGTGCCAGCAGCTTGGTGGCAGGGAATCAGCCCCAGCATTTT. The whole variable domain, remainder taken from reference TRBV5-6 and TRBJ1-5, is DAGVTQSPTHLIKTRGQQVTLRCSPKSGHDTVSWYQQALGQGPQFIFQYYEEEERQRGNFPDRFSGHQFPNYSSELNVNALLLGDSALYLCASSLVAGNQPQHFGDGTRLSIL.

The CDR3 nucleotides read TGCAGCGTTGGGGGCGGACAAGAGACCCAGTACTTC. Translating it yields CSVGGGQETQYF. The V and J genes are TRBV29-1 and TRBJ2-5; perhaps TRBD1 as D (5 bases). The germline CDR1 and CDR2 sequences are SQVTM and ANQGSEA. Between the trimmed V and J ends, which lost 4 bases and 2 bases, there was a span of 8 bases. The CDR3 extends over 12 amino acids. The complete variable domain, with remaining parts taken from reference TRBV29-1 and TRBJ2-5, reads SAVISQKPSRDICQRGTSLTIQCQVDSQVTMMFWYRQQPGQSLTLIATANQGSEATYESGFVIDKFPISRPNLTFSTLTVSNMSPEDSSIYLCSVGGGQETQYFGPGTRLLVL.

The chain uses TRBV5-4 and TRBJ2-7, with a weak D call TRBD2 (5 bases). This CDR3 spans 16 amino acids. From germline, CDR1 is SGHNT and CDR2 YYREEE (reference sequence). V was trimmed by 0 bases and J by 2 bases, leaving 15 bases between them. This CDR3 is CASSLVSLASTYEQYF. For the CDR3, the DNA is TGTGCCAGCAGCTTGGTATCTCTAGCCTCCACCTACGAGCAGTACTTC.

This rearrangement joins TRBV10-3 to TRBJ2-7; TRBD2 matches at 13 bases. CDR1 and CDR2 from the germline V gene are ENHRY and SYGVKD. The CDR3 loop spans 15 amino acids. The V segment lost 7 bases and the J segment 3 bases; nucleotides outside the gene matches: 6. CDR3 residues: CAINQGLAGNYEQYF. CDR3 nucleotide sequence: TGTGCCATCAACCAGGGACTAGCGGGGAACTACGAGCAGTACTTC.

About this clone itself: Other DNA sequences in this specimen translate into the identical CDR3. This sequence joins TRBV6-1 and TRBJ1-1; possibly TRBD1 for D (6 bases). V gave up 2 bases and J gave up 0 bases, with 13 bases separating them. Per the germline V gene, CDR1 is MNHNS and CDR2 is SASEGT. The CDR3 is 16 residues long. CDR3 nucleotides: TGTGCCAGCAGTGAACTACAGGGTTTTATGAACACTGAAGCTTTCTTT. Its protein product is CASSELQGFMNTEAFF.

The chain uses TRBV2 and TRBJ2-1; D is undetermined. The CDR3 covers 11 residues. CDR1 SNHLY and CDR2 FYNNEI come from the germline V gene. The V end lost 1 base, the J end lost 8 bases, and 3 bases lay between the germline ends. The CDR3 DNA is TGTGCCAGCAGTGAAGACTATGAGCAGTTCTTC. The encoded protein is CASSEDYEQFF.

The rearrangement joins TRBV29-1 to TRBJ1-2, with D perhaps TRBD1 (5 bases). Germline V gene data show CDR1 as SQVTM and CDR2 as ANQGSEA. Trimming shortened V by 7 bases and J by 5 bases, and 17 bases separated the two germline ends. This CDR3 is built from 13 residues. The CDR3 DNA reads TGCAGCGGGTTAGTTTCGACAGCTTATGGCTACACCTTC. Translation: CSGLVSTAYGYTF.

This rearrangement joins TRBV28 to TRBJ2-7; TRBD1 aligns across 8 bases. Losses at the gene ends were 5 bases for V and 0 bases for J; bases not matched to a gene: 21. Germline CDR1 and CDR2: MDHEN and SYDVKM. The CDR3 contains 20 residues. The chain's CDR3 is CASSRTFRGRGRNRSYEQYF. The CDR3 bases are TGTGCCAGCAGTCGCACTTTTCGTGGCAGGGGGCGGAATCGCTCCTACGAGCAGTACTTC.

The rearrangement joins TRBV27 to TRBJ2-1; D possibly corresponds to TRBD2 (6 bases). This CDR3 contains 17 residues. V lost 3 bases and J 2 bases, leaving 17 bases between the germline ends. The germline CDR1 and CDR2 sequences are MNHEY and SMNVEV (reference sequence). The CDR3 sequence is CASSFRPGRTTYNEQFF. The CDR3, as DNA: TGTGCCAGCAGTTTTAGGCCCGGGAGAACAACCTACAATGAGCAGTTCTTC.

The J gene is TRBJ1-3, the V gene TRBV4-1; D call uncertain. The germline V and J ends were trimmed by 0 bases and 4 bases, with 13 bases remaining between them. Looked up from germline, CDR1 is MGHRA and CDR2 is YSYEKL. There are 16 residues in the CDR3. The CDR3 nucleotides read TGCGCCAGCAGCCAAGATTGGAGAGGGAAAGGAAACACCATATATTTT. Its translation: CASSQDWRGKGNTIYF.

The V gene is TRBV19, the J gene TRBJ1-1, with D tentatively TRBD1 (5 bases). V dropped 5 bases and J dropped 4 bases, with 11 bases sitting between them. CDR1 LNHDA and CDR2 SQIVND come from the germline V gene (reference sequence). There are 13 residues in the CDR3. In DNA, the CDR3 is TGTGCCAGTAGTCCCCCGGGGGGCACTGAAGCTTTCTTT. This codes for CASSPPGGTEAFF.

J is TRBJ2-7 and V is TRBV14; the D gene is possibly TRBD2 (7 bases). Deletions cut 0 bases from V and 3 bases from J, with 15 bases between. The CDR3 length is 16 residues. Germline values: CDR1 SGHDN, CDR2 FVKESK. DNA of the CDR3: TGTGCCAGCAGCCAAGATCTGCGGGGGCCCCTCTACGAGCAGTACTTC. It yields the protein CASSQDLRGPLYEQYF.

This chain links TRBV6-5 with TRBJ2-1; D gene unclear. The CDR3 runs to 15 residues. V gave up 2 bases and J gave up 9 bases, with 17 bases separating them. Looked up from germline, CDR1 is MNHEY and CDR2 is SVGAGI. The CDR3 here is CASSYPLGPLAEQFF. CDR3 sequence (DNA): TGTGCCAGCAGTTACCCCCTAGGTCCGCTGGCTGAGCAGTTCTTC.

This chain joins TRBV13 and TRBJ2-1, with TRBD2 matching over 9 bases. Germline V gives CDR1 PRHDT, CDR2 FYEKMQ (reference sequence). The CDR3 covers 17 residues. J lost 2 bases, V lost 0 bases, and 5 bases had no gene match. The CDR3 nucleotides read TGTGCCAGCAGCTTAGGCCCGGGCGGGGGGGCCTACAATGAGCAGTTCTTC. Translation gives CASSLGPGGGAYNEQFF.

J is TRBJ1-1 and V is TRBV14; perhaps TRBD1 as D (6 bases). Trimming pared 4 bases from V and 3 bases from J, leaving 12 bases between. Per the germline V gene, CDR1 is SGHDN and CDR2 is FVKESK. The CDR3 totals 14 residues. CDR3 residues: CASSPTGLYTEAFF. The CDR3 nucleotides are TGTGCCAGCAGCCCCACAGGGTTGTACACTGAAGCTTTCTTT.